This paragraph reports one TCR beta chain. A second PCR of roughly 7 to 11 cycles used a sample-barcoded 5' primer and a J-beta primer mix. A single record per CDR3 protein comes from TCRdb applying MiXCR to the 5' RACE reads. Of around 1,700,000 distinct CDR3 sequences listed, about 28% are singletons. This CDR3 spans 14 amino acids. V dropped 1 base and J dropped 6; count of bases not matched to a gene: 2. Germline CDR1 is ENHRY and CDR2 is SYGVKD. The data stem from a study of blood T cells in healthy people across ages. This rearrangement joins TRBV10-3 to TRBJ2-3; 9 bases map to TRBD2. The sequence came from a woman aged 30 to 39 in good health. What was sequenced was blood. CDR3 sequence reads: CAISELAGEDTQYF. The CDR3 DNA is TGTGCCATCAGTGAGTTAGCGGGGGAGGATACGCAGTATTTT.